This is a list of T cell receptor beta chains from one sample in a study of neoadjuvant anti-PD-1 for oral cavity cancer. The assay was immunoSEQ multiplex PCR, and TCRdb's table has in-frame clones only and misses some. The data hold fewer than 7,500 clones, with 50% to 60% observed a single time. The sequencing used tumor tissue, collected before nivolumab (anti-PD-1) treatment. Every receptor here comes from a person between 40 and 80 years old with oral cavity squamous cell carcinoma. The CDR3 runs from the conserved cysteine through the conserved F or W. The order of the fields is J gene, D gene, CDR3 length, V gene, CDR3 protein. D genes are given only for firm matches.

TRBJ1-3 | NA | 14 | TRBV6-5 | CASSPYSSGNTIYF
TRBJ1-4 | TRBD1 | 14 | TRBV27 | CASSARTGNEKLFF
TRBJ1-2 | NA | 13 | TRBV18 | CASSPGANYGYTF
TRBJ2-5 | NA | 15 | TRBV7-9 | CASSPLTISRGTQYF
TRBJ2-3 | NA | 16 | TRBV7-2 | CASSSFPRGSTDTQYF
TRBJ2-3 | NA | 13 | TRBV7-9 | CASSPRVTDTQYF
TRBJ2-5 | TRBD1 | 16 | TRBV18 | CASSLSSGTGGETQYF
TRBJ2-2 | TRBD1 | 13 | TRBV5-4 | CASSYYRGGELFF
TRBJ1-2 | NA | 16 | TRBV7-9 | CASSFSTAGVITGYTF
TRBJ1-6 | TRBD1 | 18 | TRBV4-2 | CASSQEVVQGAGNSPLHF
TRBJ2-7 | NA | 15 | TRBV2 | CATSYTGTGLYEQYF
TRBJ2-1 | TRBD2 | 14 | TRBV6-1 | CASRRGSSYNEQFF
TRBJ2-7 | NA | 17 | TRBV21-1 | CASSKGSLAGDRYEQYF
TRBJ1-6 | TRBD1 | 15 | TRBV19 | CASSRTGDHNSPLHF
TRBJ2-7 | TRBD2 | 16 | TRBV10-3 | CAIRDGTSGRENEQYF
TRBJ1-6 | NA | 15 | TRBV2 | CASSEQTTIGSPLHF
TRBJ2-7 | NA | 13 | TRBV5-4 | CASSLAWGQEQYF
TRBJ1-2 | TRBD1 | 13 | TRBV11-2 | CASSPDRGEGYTF
TRBJ1-1 | NA | 15 | TRBV5-1 | CASSLALGTNTEAFF
TRBJ1-6 | NA | 13 | TRBV6-1 | CASGGLDNSPLHF
TRBJ2-3 | NA | 14 | TRBV5-4 | CASIRDGGTDTQYF
TRBJ1-2 | NA | 13 | TRBV6-1 | CASSFQENYGYTF
TRBJ1-1 | NA | 14 | TRBV18 | CASSPSIGNTEAFF
TRBJ1-2 | NA | 16 | TRBV14 | CASSQGRGNPFYGYTF